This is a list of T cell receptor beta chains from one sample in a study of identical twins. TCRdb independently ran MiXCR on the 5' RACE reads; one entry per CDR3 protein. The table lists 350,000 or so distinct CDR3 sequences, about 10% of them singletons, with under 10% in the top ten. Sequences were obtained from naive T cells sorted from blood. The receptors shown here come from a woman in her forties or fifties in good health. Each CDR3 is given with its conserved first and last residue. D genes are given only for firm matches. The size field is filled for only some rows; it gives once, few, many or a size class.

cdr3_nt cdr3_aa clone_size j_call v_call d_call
TGTGCCAGCAGCCCCGATTGGGGCAATGAGCAGTTCTTC CASSPDWGNEQFF - TRBJ2-1 TRBV7-8 -
TGCAGCGCTCCTGGGACTATTGAGACCGGGGAGCTGTTTTTT CSAPGTIETGELFF many TRBJ2-2 TRBV29-1 TRBD2
TGTGCCAGCGGAATCCCGACAGTTCGACACACTGAAGCTTTCTTT CASGIPTVRHTEAFF many TRBJ1-1 TRBV12-3/TRBV12-4 -
TGCAGCGGGGGACAGGGGTCGGGGCACACCGGGGAGCTGTTTTTT CSGGQGSGHTGELFF - TRBJ2-2 TRBV29-1 TRBD1
TGCAGTGCTATTAAGGATCCAGGGGGGTACCCTGAAGCTTTCTTT CSAIKDPGGYPEAFF many TRBJ1-1 TRBV20-1 TRBD1
TGCGCCAGCAGCTTGGGCGCCCGGGTCAGTGATTTGGAGCAGTACTTC CASSLGARVSDLEQYF few TRBJ2-7 TRBV5-1 -
TGCAGCGTTGTCGGCAGTCCCTACGAGCAGTACTTC CSVVGSPYEQYF - TRBJ2-7 TRBV29-1 -
TGTGCCATCGGGAGGGGTTCGTACAATGAGCAGTTCTTC CAIGRGSYNEQFF - TRBJ2-1 TRBV10-3 TRBD2
TGTGCCAGCAGAACAGGCGGTAGGTCTGAAGCTTTCTTT CASRTGGRSEAFF - TRBJ1-1 TRBV12-3/TRBV12-4 -
TGTGCCAGCAGTGGAGGACTAGCGGGAGGGAAATCCGAGCAGTTCTTC CASSGGLAGGKSEQFF few TRBJ2-1 TRBV2 TRBD2
TGTGCCATCAGTGAAGTGGGCGGGACCCACACCGGGGAGCTGTTTTTT CAISEVGGTHTGELFF few TRBJ2-2 TRBV10-3 -
TGCGCCAGCACCGACCTAGCGGGGGTAGAGACCCAGTACTTC CASTDLAGVETQYF - TRBJ2-5 TRBV5-1 TRBD2
TGTGCCAGCAGCGACCAAGGGGCCCACCGTTACAATGAGCAGTTCTTC CASSDQGAHRYNEQFF - TRBJ2-1 TRBV11-2 -
TGCAGTGCCACTAGCGGGGGGCTACATCTTTTTAATGAGCAGTTCTTC CSATSGGLHLFNEQFF few TRBJ2-1 TRBV20-1 TRBD2
TGTGCCAGCAGCTCGTCTAGCGGAGACACAGATACGCAGTATTTT CASSSSSGDTDTQYF - TRBJ2-3 TRBV7-6 TRBD2
TGTGCCAGCAGTTATGAGGGACGTAGCAATCAGCCCCAGCATTTT CASSYEGRSNQPQHF many TRBJ1-5 TRBV6-8 -
TGCAGTGCTAGAGTCTCCGGTGGGGCCAACGTCCTGACTTTC CSARVSGGANVLTF - TRBJ2-6 TRBV20-1 -
TGTGCCAGCAGTCTGCGGGTCAGCTCCTACAATGAGCAGTTCTTC CASSLRVSSYNEQFF few TRBJ2-1 TRBV7-8 -
TGTGCCAGCAGTTTGGGTAGGCCATGGAACAATGAGCAGTTCTTC CASSLGRPWNNEQFF - TRBJ2-1 TRBV12-3/TRBV12-4 -
TGTGCCACCAGTGATTTCAGAGTCAACACCGGGGAGCTGTTTTTT CATSDFRVNTGELFF many TRBJ2-2 TRBV24-1 -
TGTGCCAGCAGTCGGGTAGGGGCGGTCTATGGCTACACCTTC CASSRVGAVYGYTF - TRBJ1-2 TRBV6-5 -
TGTGCCACCCAGACTAGCGGGAGGGTAACAGATACGCAGTATTTT CATQTSGRVTDTQYF - TRBJ2-3 TRBV19 TRBD2
TGTGCCAGCAGCCCTTTGGGAGAGAAAATTAGCAATCAGCCCCAGCATTTT CASSPLGEKISNQPQHF many TRBJ1-5 TRBV12-3/TRBV12-4 -
TGCAGCGTTACGGACACCACAGGGGCCAACGTCCTGACTTTC CSVTDTTGANVLTF - TRBJ2-6 TRBV29-1 -
TGTGCCAGCAGCCAAGATACCCCGCGGAGACCATACAATGAGCAGTTCTTC CASSQDTPRRPYNEQFF many TRBJ2-1 TRBV3-1 -
TGTGCCAGCAGTTTATCCCCACAGGGAGGCCAATATGGCTACACCTTC CASSLSPQGGQYGYTF few TRBJ1-2 TRBV27 -
TGTGCTAGTGGTCGTCTTTTCCCGGGACAGGGGGTACAAGAGCAGTTCTTC CASGRLFPGQGVQEQFF - TRBJ2-1 TRBV12-5 TRBD1
TGTGCCATGGGGGAAGCTAGCTCCTACAATGAGCAGTTCTTC CAMGEASSYNEQFF - TRBJ2-1 TRBV28 -
TGTGCCAGCAGCGCGACAGGGGATAGCAATCAGCCCCAGCATTTT CASSATGDSNQPQHF - TRBJ1-5 TRBV9 TRBD1
TGTGCCAGTAGTACTTCTACAGGGGGATGGGGAAGCAATCAGCCCCAGCATTTT CASSTSTGGWGSNQPQHF - TRBJ1-5 TRBV19 TRBD1
TGCAGTGCTAGGGATACCGGGACAGGGTCAGAGACCCAGTACTTC CSARDTGTGSETQYF - TRBJ2-5 TRBV20-1 TRBD1
TGTGCCAGCAGTCCCCTTTGGGGGAAGGAAACCAAAAACATTCAGTACTTC CASSPLWGKETKNIQYF many TRBJ2-4 TRBV6-5 -
TGCAGCGTTCCAAGAGGAGGGTCCTACAATGAGCAGTTCTTC CSVPRGGSYNEQFF - TRBJ2-1 TRBV29-1 -
TGTGCCAGCAGTGAATTGGGACCGCAGAACACCGGGGAGCTGTTTTTT CASSELGPQNTGELFF few TRBJ2-2 TRBV6-1 -
TGCAGTACTAGAGATCAACTTAGTCGATCCGGGGCCAACGTCCTGACTTTC CSTRDQLSRSGANVLTF - TRBJ2-6 TRBV20-1 -
TGTGCCAGCTCACCGGAACAGTCCTTCTATGGCTACACCTTC CASSPEQSFYGYTF few TRBJ1-2 TRBV18 -
TGTGCCAGCAGCTTAGGTGGTCTTGAGGATGAGCAGTTCTTC CASSLGGLEDEQFF few TRBJ2-1 TRBV11-2 -
TGCGCCAGCAGCTTGGGAGGCGGGAGGGCCCTCTACAATGAGCAGTTCTTC CASSLGGGRALYNEQFF few TRBJ2-1 TRBV5-1 TRBD2
TGTGCCAGCAGTTCGACAGGGTCAAATGCTGAAGCTTTCTTT CASSSTGSNAEAFF - TRBJ1-1 TRBV6-6 TRBD1
TGCGCCAGCAGCCGGATAGCGGGAGGGCCGGTTGGGGCCAACGTCCTGACTTTC CASSRIAGGPVGANVLTF - TRBJ2-6 TRBV5-1 TRBD2
TGTGCCAGCAGCCCAGGGGGCGGTATTCAGTACTTC CASSPGGGIQYF once TRBJ2-4 TRBV7-6 TRBD1
TGTGCCAGCAGGGGCCTTGGACAGGACACAGATACGCAGTATTTT CASRGLGQDTDTQYF many TRBJ2-3 TRBV21-1 -
TGTGCCAGCAGCTTGGGGGCGAACAATGAGCAGTTCTTC CASSLGANNEQFF few TRBJ2-1 TRBV5-6 -
TGTGCCAGCAGCCAACTTTCTAGCTCCTACAATGAGCAGTTCTTC CASSQLSSSYNEQFF few TRBJ2-1 TRBV3-1 -
TGTGCCAGCAGAGTAGGCCAGGGAAACACTGAAGCTTTCTTT CASRVGQGNTEAFF few TRBJ1-1 TRBV6-5 -
TGTGCCAGCATCTCTCAATCCAATAACTATGGCTACACCTTC CASISQSNNYGYTF - TRBJ1-2 TRBV6-5 -
TGCGCCAGCAGCCAAGGGGGACTAAGCACTGAAGCTTTCTTT CASSQGGLSTEAFF - TRBJ1-1 TRBV4-1 -
TGCAGTGTGGGGACCCAGTACTTC CSVGTQYF many TRBJ2-5 TRBV20-1 -
TGTGCCAGCAGCCCAGGTGGACTACGGGATGAGCAGTTCTTC CASSPGGLRDEQFF few TRBJ2-1 TRBV7-2 -
TGCAGCGTCAAACCGCACAGGGGCGACGGCTACACCTTC CSVKPHRGDGYTF many TRBJ1-2 TRBV29-1 TRBD1
TGCAGTGCTAGAGGAGGGTGGGTAGATAGCAATCAGCCCCAGCATTTT CSARGGWVDSNQPQHF - TRBJ1-5 TRBV20-1 -
TGCGCCAGCAGCTTGGCCTCTAGCGCAGCGGAGGGTACGCAGTATTTT CASSLASSAAEGTQYF - TRBJ2-3 TRBV5-1 -
TGCGCCAGCAGCCAACACACAGATACGCAGTATTTT CASSQHTDTQYF - TRBJ2-3 TRBV5-1 -
TGTGCTAGTGCTTACCGGGCCAGCTGGGCTTCTGGGGCCAACGTCCTGACTTTC CASAYRASWASGANVLTF - TRBJ2-6 TRBV12-5 -
TGTGCCAGCAGCCAAGCGGTTGAGCAGTTCTTC CASSQAVEQFF few TRBJ2-1 TRBV14 -
TGCGCCAGCAGCCTGGGGCTCGAAGCTTTCTTT CASSLGLEAFF many TRBJ1-1 TRBV5-1 -
TGTGCCAGCAGCTTATTCGGGAACAAGGGGGATGAGCAGTTCTTC CASSLFGNKGDEQFF few TRBJ2-1 TRBV5-5 -
TGTGCCAGCAGCCAAGGGGGACAGCTTTACAATGAGCAGTTCTTC CASSQGGQLYNEQFF - TRBJ2-1 TRBV3-1 TRBD1
TGTGCCAGCAGCTTTAGCGGGATACATAATGAGCAGTTCTTC CASSFSGIHNEQFF - TRBJ2-1 TRBV9 TRBD2
TGCAGTTCCTTGGGCGGGACAGAGCAGTTCTTC CSSLGGTEQFF many TRBJ2-1 TRBV20-1 -